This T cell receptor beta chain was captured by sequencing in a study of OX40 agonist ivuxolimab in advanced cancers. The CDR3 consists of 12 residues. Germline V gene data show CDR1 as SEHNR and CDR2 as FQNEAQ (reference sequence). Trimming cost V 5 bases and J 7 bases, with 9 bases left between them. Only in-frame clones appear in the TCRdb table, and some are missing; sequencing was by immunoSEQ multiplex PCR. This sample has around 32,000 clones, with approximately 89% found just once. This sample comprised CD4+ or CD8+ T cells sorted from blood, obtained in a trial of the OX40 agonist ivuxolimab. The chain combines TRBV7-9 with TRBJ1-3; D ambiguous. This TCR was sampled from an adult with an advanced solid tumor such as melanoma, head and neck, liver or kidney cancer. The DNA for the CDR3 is TGTGCCAGCAGCCCCCTAAGTAACACCATATATTTT. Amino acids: CASSPLSNTIYF.